These T cell receptor beta chains were read from a single sample in a study of T cells in localized non-small cell lung cancer. Libraries were prepared by immunoSEQ multiplex PCR; TCRdb keeps only in-frame clonotypes and omits some of them. Here the sample spans about 25,000 clones, approximately 86% being singletons. The input for sequencing was peripheral blood, taken before any cancer treatment. The receptors derive from a female donor older than 55 with stage I lung adenocarcinoma. Both conserved end residues are part of each CDR3. A D gene is named only where the DNA matches it firmly. The listing skips clone size in some rows; elsewhere it reads once, few, many or a size class.

NA	TRBV6-6	TRBJ2-5	TRBD1	TGTGCCAGCGGGGACAGGGGTGTCGTAAGGGAGACCCAGTACTTC	CASGDRGVVRETQYF
NA	TRBV5-8	TRBJ1-3	TRBD1	TGTGCCAGCAGCTTAGGGACAGGGATATCGAGAAACACCATATATTTT	CASSLGTGISRNTIYF
NA	TRBV30	TRBJ1-3	NA	TGTGCCTGGCGCCCCCCGACAGTTGGAAACACCATATATTTT	CAWRPPTVGNTIYF
NA	TRBV5-6	TRBJ2-7	NA	TGTGCCAGCAGCTCCCGGCGGGGCGAGCAGTACTTC	CASSSRRGEQYF
once	TRBV10-3	TRBJ2-1	NA	TGTGCCATCAGTGAGTCAATTGCGGGCGAGTCCTACAATGAGCAGTTCTTC	CAISESIAGESYNEQFF
NA	TRBV25-1	TRBJ1-2	TRBD1	TGTGCCAGCAGTGGCCGGGACAGGGGAAGCTATGGCTACACCTTC	CASSGRDRGSYGYTF
once	TRBV7-2	TRBJ2-7	NA	TGTGCCAGCAGCTTAGGGGGAATATCCTACGAGCAGTACTTC	CASSLGGISYEQYF
NA	TRBV18	TRBJ2-1	NA	TGTGCCAGCTCACCACAGGGTAGGAGAGAATCCTACAATGAGCAGTTCTTC	CASSPQGRRESYNEQFF
NA	TRBV7-2	TRBJ1-2	NA	TGTGCCAGCAGCTTAGTGTTTGGTGCTAACTATGGCTACACCTTC	CASSLVFGANYGYTF
NA	TRBV7-3	TRBJ1-2	NA	TGTGCCAGCAGCTTATGGGGGGGATCCGACTATGGCTACACCTTC	CASSLWGGSDYGYTF
NA	TRBV7-9	TRBJ1-2	NA	TGTGCCAGCAGCCCGGACAGCTACTATGGCTACACCTTC	CASSPDSYYGYTF
NA	TRBV10-3	TRBJ2-7	TRBD2	TGTGCCATCAGGACTAGCGGGGGGAGCTCCTACGAGCAGTACTTC	CAIRTSGGSSYEQYF
few	TRBV4-2	TRBJ2-7	TRBD1	TGTGCCAGCAGCCAAGATCCGTCGGACAGGGCCTACGAGCAGTACTTC	CASSQDPSDRAYEQYF
NA	TRBV19	TRBJ2-3	TRBD1	TGTGCCAGTAGTACGACCGGGACAGGGAAATCAGATACGCAGTATTTT	CASSTTGTGKSDTQYF
NA	TRBV27	TRBJ2-5	NA	TGTGCCAGCGTCCGGGCGTTCGAAGAGACCCAGTACTTC	CASVRAFEETQYF
NA	TRBV5-1	TRBJ1-2	NA	TGCGCCAGCAGCTTGGAGTCTGGGGAGTCTCACGGCTACACCTTC	CASSLESGESHGYTF
NA	TRBV9	TRBJ2-2	NA	TGTGCCAGCAGCGTAGATTACGGGGGTTCTACCGGGGAGCTGTTTTTT	CASSVDYGGSTGELFF
NA	TRBV6-5	TRBJ1-2	NA	TGTGCCAGCAGTTACGATGGCTACACCTTC	CASSYDGYTF
NA	TRBV5-1	TRBJ2-4	NA	TGCGCCAGCAGCCCGGGACAAGGGTACGGGGCCAAAAACATTCAGTACTTC	CASSPGQGYGAKNIQYF